This TCR beta chain stems from a study of blood T cell repertoires in COVID-19. Trimming removed 1 base from V and 2 bases from J; junction bases left unmatched: 2. There are 16 residues in the CDR3. Germline V gene sequence: CDR1 SGHRS, CDR2 YFSETQ. Clones were sequenced by immunoSEQ multiplex PCR, and TCRdb holds only the in-frame ones, with some missing. The table records some 250,000 clones, more than 65% of them present only once. The chain uses TRBV5-1 and TRBJ2-3; 12 bases are a match to TRBD2. The source material was peripheral blood. The sequence was obtained from a woman of 80 years or more with acute or convalescent COVID-19. This CDR3 is CASSLRLAGATDTQYF. CDR3 sequence (DNA): TGCGCCAGCAGCTTGAGACTAGCGGGGGCCACAGATACGCAGTATTTT. The variable domain in full, with the rest retrieved from reference TRBV5-1 and TRBJ2-3, is KAGVTQTPRYLIKTRGQQVTLSCSPISGHRSVSWYQQTPGQGLQFLFEYFSETQRNKGNFPGRFSGRQFSNSRSEMNVSTLELGDSALYLCASSLRLAGATDTQYFGPGTRLTVL.